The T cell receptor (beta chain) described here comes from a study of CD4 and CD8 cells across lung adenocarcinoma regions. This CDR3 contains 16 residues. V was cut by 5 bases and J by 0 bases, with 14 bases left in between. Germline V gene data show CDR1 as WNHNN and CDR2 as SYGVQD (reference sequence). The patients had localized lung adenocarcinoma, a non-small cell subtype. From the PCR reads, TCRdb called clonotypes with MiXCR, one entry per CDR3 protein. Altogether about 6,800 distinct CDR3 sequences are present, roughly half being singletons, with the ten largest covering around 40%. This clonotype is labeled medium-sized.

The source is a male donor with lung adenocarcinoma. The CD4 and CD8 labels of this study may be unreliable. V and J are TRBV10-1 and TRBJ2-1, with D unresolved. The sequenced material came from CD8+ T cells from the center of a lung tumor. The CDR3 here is CASSYAPGNSYNEQFF. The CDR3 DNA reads TGCGCCAGCAGTTACGCTCCAGGCAACTCCTACAATGAGCAGTTCTTC.